This record covers a single T cell receptor (beta chain). This sample is drawn from a study of blood T cell repertoires in COVID-19. The study recruited people aged 18 to 89 years across more than 20 US areas. Self-reported history from a screening survey and questionnaire set each donor's cohort. Libraries were prepared by immunoSEQ multiplex PCR; TCRdb keeps only in-frame clonotypes and omits some of them. This table has some 150,000 clones, around 87% appearing once. The trim removed 5 bases at V and 2 bases at J, leaving 7 bases unmatched. This CDR3 region has 15 residues. CDR1 is SGHTA and CDR2 is FQGNSA in the germline V gene.

V is TRBV7-2 and J is TRBJ2-5; 8 bases are shared with TRBD1. Sequenced input: PBMCs or T cells enriched from blood (not recorded which). The TCR comes from a woman aged 25 to 39 with acute COVID-19. The CDR3 nucleotides are TGTGCCAGCAGCCAGGACAGGGCCTTTCAAGAGACCCAGTACTTC. Its protein is CASSQDRAFQETQYF.